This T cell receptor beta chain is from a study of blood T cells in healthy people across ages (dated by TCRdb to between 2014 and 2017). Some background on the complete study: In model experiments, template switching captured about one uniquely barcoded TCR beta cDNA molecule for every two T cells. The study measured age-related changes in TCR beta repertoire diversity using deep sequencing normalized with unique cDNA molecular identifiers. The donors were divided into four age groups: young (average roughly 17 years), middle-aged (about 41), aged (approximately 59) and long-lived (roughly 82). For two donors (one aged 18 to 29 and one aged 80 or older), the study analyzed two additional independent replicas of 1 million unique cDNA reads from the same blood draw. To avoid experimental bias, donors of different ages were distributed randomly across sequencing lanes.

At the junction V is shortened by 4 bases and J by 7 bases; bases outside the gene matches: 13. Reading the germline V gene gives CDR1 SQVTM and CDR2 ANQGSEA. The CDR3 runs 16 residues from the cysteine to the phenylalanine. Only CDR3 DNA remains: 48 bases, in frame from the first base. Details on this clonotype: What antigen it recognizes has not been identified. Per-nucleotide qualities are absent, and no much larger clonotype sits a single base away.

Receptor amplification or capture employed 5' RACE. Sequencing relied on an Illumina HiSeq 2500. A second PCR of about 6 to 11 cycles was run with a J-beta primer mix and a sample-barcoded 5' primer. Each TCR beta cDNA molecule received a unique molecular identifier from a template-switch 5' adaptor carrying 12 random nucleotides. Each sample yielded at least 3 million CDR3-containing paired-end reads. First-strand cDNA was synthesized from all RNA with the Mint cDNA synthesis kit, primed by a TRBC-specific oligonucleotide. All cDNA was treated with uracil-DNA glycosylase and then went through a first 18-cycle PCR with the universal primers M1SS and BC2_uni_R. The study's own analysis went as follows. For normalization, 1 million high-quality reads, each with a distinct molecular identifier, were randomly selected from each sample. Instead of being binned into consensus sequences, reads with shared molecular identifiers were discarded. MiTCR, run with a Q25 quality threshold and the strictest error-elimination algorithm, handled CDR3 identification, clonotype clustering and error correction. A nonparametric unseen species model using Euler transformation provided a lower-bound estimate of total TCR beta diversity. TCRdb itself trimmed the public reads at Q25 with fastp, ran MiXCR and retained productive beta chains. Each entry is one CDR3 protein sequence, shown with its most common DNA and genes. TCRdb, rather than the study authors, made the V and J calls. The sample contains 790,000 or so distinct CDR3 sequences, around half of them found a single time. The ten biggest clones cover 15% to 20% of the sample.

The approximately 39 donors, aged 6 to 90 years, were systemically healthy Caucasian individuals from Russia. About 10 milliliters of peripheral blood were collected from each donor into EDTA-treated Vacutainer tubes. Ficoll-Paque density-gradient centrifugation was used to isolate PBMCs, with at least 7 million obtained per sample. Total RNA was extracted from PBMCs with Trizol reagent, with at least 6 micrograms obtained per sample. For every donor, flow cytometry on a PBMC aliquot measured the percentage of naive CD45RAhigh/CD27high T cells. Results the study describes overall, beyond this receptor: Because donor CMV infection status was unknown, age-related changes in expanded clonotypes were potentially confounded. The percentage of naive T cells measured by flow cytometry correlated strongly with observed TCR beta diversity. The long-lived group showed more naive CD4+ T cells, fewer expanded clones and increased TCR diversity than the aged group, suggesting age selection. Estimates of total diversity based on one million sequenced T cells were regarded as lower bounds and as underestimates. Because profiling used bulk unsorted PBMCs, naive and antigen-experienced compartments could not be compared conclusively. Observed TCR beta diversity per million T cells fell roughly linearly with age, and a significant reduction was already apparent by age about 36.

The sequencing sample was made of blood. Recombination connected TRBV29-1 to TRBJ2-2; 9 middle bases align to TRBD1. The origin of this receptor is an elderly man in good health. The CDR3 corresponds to CSVVWTEQGAIGELFF. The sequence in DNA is TGCAGCGTTGTGTGGACGGAACAGGGGGCAATCGGGGAGCTGTTTTTT.